Following are 29 T cell receptor beta chains from one sample sequenced in a study of shared clonotypes between healthy human individuals. Repertoires were generated with immunoSEQ multiplex PCR, while TCRdb's copy carries only in-frame clones and drops some. The sample comprises some 2.4 million clones, 93% of which are singletons, and 0.35% to 0.45% rests with the top ten. The sequenced sample was naive CD4+ T cells from PBMCs. Subset specified: CD45RA+ positively selected. The receptors shown here come from a man aged 18 to 29 in good health. Some clones in this sample may be carry-over from other donors' samples.

The chain uses TRBV5-4 and TRBJ2-1; 7 bases are a match to TRBD1. The CDR3 is made up of 15 amino acids. V lost 6 bases and J lost 4; bases outside the gene matches: 10. CDR1 and CDR2 from the germline V gene are SGHNT and YYREEE (reference sequence). For the CDR3, the DNA is TGTGCCAGCACCTCCCCGCCGGGACAGTACAATGAGCAGTTCTTC. Encoded protein: CASTSPPGQYNEQFF.

The chain joins TRBV15 to TRBJ2-7; 9 bases line up with TRBD2. Germline V gene lookup returns CDR1 LNHNV and CDR2 YYDKDF (reference sequence). V shed 5 bases and J 1 base; nucleotides not matched to a gene: 18. This CDR3 has 19 amino acids. DNA of the CDR3: TGTGCCACCAGCCGAACGGCGGGTCCATCTAGCGGGAAATCCTACGAGCAGTACTTC. It encodes CATSRTAGPSSGKSYEQYF.

The chain combines TRBV7-2 with TRBJ2-2; 9 bases map to TRBD2. Germline V gene lookup returns CDR1 SGHTA and CDR2 FQGNSA. The CDR3 loop spans 16 amino acids. Losses at the gene ends were 5 bases for V and 1 base for J; bases not matched to a gene: 5. The CDR3 loop reads CASSRTSVRNTGELFF. In nucleotides, the CDR3 is TGTGCCAGCAGCCGGACTAGCGTCCGGAACACCGGGGAGCTGTTTTTT. The full variable domain, rest sourced from reference TRBV7-2 and TRBJ2-2, is GAGVSQSPSNKVTEKGKDVELRCDPISGHTALYWYRQSLGQGLEFLIYFQGNSAPDKSGLPSDRFSAERTGGSVSTLTIQRTQQEDSAVYLCASSRTSVRNTGELFFGEGSRLTVL.

The chain has TRBV11-2 and TRBJ2-1; the match to TRBD2 covers 14 bases. The ends lost 5 bases at V and 7 bases at J; junction bases unmatched: 10. The CDR3 has 17 residues. Germline V lookup: CDR1 SGHAT, CDR2 FQNNGV. Here the CDR3 reads CASSPRTSGRSGNEQFF. CDR3 nucleotide sequence: TGTGCCAGCAGCCCGCGGACTAGCGGGAGGTCCGGGAATGAGCAGTTCTTC.

The rearrangement uses TRBV5-1 and TRBJ2-2, with 16 positions matching TRBD2. Trimming cost V 4 bases and J 4 bases; bases outside gene matches: 7. The CDR3 sequence is 18 residues long. The germline V gene has CDR1 SGHRS and CDR2 YFSETQ. CDR3 region: CASSIPGTSGRVTGELFF. The CDR3 region has the DNA TGCGCCAGCAGCATCCCAGGGACTAGCGGGAGGGTCACCGGGGAGCTGTTTTTT.

The chain combines TRBV7-3 with TRBJ1-6; D perhaps matches TRBD1 (5 bases). Per germline, CDR1 SGHTA and CDR2 FQGTGA. The CDR3 spans 15 residues. V lost 6 bases and J lost 7, with 16 bases in between. The CDR3 spells CASRKGLAENSPLHF. The CDR3 DNA reads as TGTGCCAGCAGAAAGGGGCTCGCCGAGAATTCACCCCTCCACTTT.

The chain couples TRBV4-1 to TRBJ2-2; the match to TRBD2 covers 13 bases. Trimming at V came to 4 bases and at J to 7 bases, leaving 12 bases not matched to a gene. From germline, CDR1 is MGHRA and CDR2 YSYEKL. CDR3 length equals 18 residues. For the CDR3, the DNA is TGCGCCAGCAGCCGCTTTGCACCGGGACTAGCGGGACACGGGGAGCTGTTTTTT. Its protein is CASSRFAPGLAGHGELFF.

DNA for the CDR3: TGTGCCAGCAGCTTTCCGGGACTAGCGATGTACGAGCAGTACTTC. It is translated as CASSFPGLAMYEQYF. V usage is TRBV5-4 and J usage is TRBJ2-7; the match to TRBD2 covers 10 bases. The CDR3 has 15 residues. The V segment lost 2 bases and the J segment 4 bases; nucleotides outside the gene matches: 6. From germline, CDR1 is SGHNT and CDR2 YYREEE (reference sequence).

The chain links TRBV27 to TRBJ1-5; 8 positions agree with TRBD1. Trimming removed 4 bases from V and 9 bases from J; junction bases left unmatched: 8. The CDR3 loop spans 14 amino acids. From germline, CDR1 is MNHEY and CDR2 SMNVEV (reference sequence). The CDR3 reads CASSWDRSFGPQHF. CDR3 coding DNA: TGTGCCAGCAGTTGGGACAGGTCTTTTGGGCCCCAGCATTTT.

The rearrangement links TRBV6-5 to TRBJ1-5; D unclear. This CDR3 is built from 15 residues. V lost 6 bases and J lost 6, with 18 bases in between. The germline gives CDR1 MNHEY, CDR2 SVGAGI. The CDR3 nucleotides are TGTGCCAGCAGGTCTTCCGGAGCAGTGGGTCAGCCCCAGCATTTT. It specifies CASRSSGAVGQPQHF.

This clone was counted once. The V call is TRBV5-1, the J call TRBJ2-6; D perhaps matches TRBD2 (5 bases). V was cut by 2 bases and J by 3 bases, with 15 bases left in between. Germline lookup yields CDR1 SGHRS and CDR2 YFSETQ. The CDR3 is made up of 17 amino acids. In nucleotides, the CDR3 is TGCGCCAGCAGCTTTGTCGGAGGAACGAATGGGGCCAACGTCCTGACTTTC. Its translation is CASSFVGGTNGANVLTF. Full variable domain (missing parts from reference TRBV5-1 and TRBJ2-6): KAGVTQTPRYLIKTRGQQVTLSCSPISGHRSVSWYQQTPGQGLQFLFEYFSETQRNKGNFPGRFSGRQFSNSRSEMNVSTLELGDSALYLCASSFVGGTNGANVLTFGAGSRLTVL.

This clone was counted a few times. The V and J genes are TRBV7-3 and TRBJ1-1; D is undetermined. There are 13 residues in the CDR3. CDR1 SGHTA and CDR2 FQGTGA come from the germline V gene. Trimming took 4 bases from V and 1 from J, leaving 7 bases between them. CDR3 coding DNA: TGTGCCAGCAGCTCACAGTGGAACACTGAAGCTTTCTTT. It specifies CASSSQWNTEAFF.

The rearrangement uses TRBV18 and TRBJ2-7, with 8 bases that match TRBD1. In germline, CDR1 is KGHSH, CDR2 LQKENI. Germline trimming cut 2 bases from V and 4 bases from J; bases unmatched to any gene: 7. The CDR3 has 15 amino acids. In DNA, the CDR3 is TGTGCCAGCTCACCAGAGGCAGGGGGCTCGTACGAGCAGTACTTC. This sequence encodes CASSPEAGGSYEQYF.

The rearrangement joins TRBV5-1 to TRBJ2-3; D is unresolved. Per germline, CDR1 SGHRS and CDR2 YFSETQ. The V end lost 1 base, the J end lost 2 bases, and 11 bases lay between the germline ends. This CDR3 region has 15 residues. The CDR3 protein is CASSLTAGFTDTQYF. CDR3 coding DNA: TGCGCCAGCAGCTTGACGGCAGGTTTCACAGATACGCAGTATTTT.

This chain links TRBV5-4 with TRBJ1-4; no clear D gene. The CDR3 is 12 residues long. The V gene lost 4 bases and the J gene lost 0 bases, with 1 base spanning the gap. Germline CDR1 SGHNT, CDR2 YYREEE (reference sequence). CDR3 residues: CASSATNEKLFF. The CDR3 nucleotides read TGTGCCAGCAGCGCAACTAATGAAAAACTGTTTTTT.

This chain's CDR3 is CASSDGTGGPDTQYF. The CDR3 DNA follows: TGCGCCAGCAGCGACGGGACAGGGGGCCCAGATACGCAGTATTTT. The V and J genes are TRBV5-1 and TRBJ2-3; 12 bases align to TRBD1. J gave up 4 bases and V 4 bases, and 4 bases lay outside the gene matches. Germline V lookup: CDR1 SGHRS, CDR2 YFSETQ. This CDR3 contains 15 residues.

This sequence joins TRBV15 and TRBJ2-3; D is possibly TRBD2 (6 bases). Germline CDR1 is LNHNV and CDR2 is YYDKDF (reference sequence). V gave up 0 bases and J gave up 8 bases, with 9 bases separating them. The CDR3 is 13 amino acids. CDR3 loop: CATSRELASTQYF. For the CDR3, the DNA is TGTGCCACCAGCAGAGAACTAGCTTCTACGCAGTATTTT.

V gene TRBV28 combines with J gene TRBJ2-3, with unresolved D. V was pared by 3 bases and J by 3 bases, with 7 bases between. There are 13 residues in the CDR3. The germline gives CDR1 MDHEN, CDR2 SYDVKM. The CDR3 protein is CASSFGPTDTQYF. For the CDR3, the DNA is TGTGCCAGCAGTTTCGGTCCTACAGATACGCAGTATTTT.

The genes are TRBV6-1 and TRBJ1-1; maybe TRBD1 (5 bases). V was trimmed by 6 bases and J by 4 bases, leaving 15 bases between them. This CDR3 contains 14 residues. Germline CDR1 is MNHNS and CDR2 is SASEGT. CDR3 DNA sequence: TGTGCCAGCAGGACCTCAGGGATAAGCACTGAAGCTTTCTTT. It yields the protein CASRTSGISTEAFF.

The sample holds one count of this clone. The chain couples TRBV2 to TRBJ2-7, with a tentative D call TRBD1 (6 bases). The V end lost 5 bases, the J end lost 3 bases, and 14 bases lay between the germline ends. This CDR3 comprises 14 residues. CDR1 and CDR2 from the germline V gene are SNHLY and FYNNEI. The CDR3 protein is CASSPRGRGYEQYF. CDR3 bases: TGTGCCAGCAGTCCCAGGGGCAGGGGCTACGAGCAGTACTTC. Variable domain in full (rest from reference TRBV2 and TRBJ2-7): EPEVTQTPSHQVTQMGQEVILRCVPISNHLYFYWYRQILGQKVEFLVSFYNNEISEKSEIFDDQFSVERPDGSNFTLKIRSTKLEDSAMYFCASSPRGRGYEQYFGPGTRLTVT.

This chain uses TRBV7-6 with TRBJ2-5; unclear D gene. Germline V gene lookup returns CDR1 SGHVS and CDR2 FNYEAQ. V was clipped by 4 bases and J by 6 bases, with 15 bases between them. The CDR3 consists of 14 residues. The CDR3 reads CASSSYEIRKTQYF. The DNA for the CDR3 is TGTGCCAGCAGCTCCTACGAGATTCGGAAGACCCAGTACTTC.

This chain joins TRBV28 and TRBJ1-2; 9 nucleotides agree with TRBD1. Germline-derived CDR1 and CDR2 are MDHEN and SYDVKM. With V trimmed by 6 bases and J by 8 bases, 10 bases remained unmatched. The CDR3 runs to 14 residues. DNA of the CDR3: TGTGCCAGCAGGCAGGGACAGGGAAGGAGAGGCTACACCTTC. Amino acid sequence: CASRQGQGRRGYTF.

The rearrangement uses TRBV5-1 and TRBJ1-1, with 9 nucleotides matching TRBD1. The V gene end was trimmed by 4 bases and the J gene end by 4 bases; junction bases not matched to a gene: 5. From germline, CDR1 is SGHRS and CDR2 YFSETQ. The CDR3 consists of 14 residues. The CDR3 region is CASSGTGLVTEAFF. The CDR3 DNA reads as TGCGCCAGCAGCGGGACAGGGCTCGTCACTGAAGCTTTCTTT. Looking up the rest from reference TRBV5-1 and TRBJ1-1 gives the full variable domain: KAGVTQTPRYLIKTRGQQVTLSCSPISGHRSVSWYQQTPGQGLQFLFEYFSETQRNKGNFPGRFSGRQFSNSRSEMNVSTLELGDSALYLCASSGTGLVTEAFFGQGTRLTVV.

The genes are TRBV4-1 and TRBJ2-1; 10 bases are a match to TRBD1. The junction had 5 bases not matched to a gene; V was cut back by 5 bases and J by 4 bases. CDR1 and CDR2 from the germline V gene are MGHRA and YSYEKL. The CDR3 is made up of 15 amino acids. The CDR3 region has the DNA TGCGCCAGCAGCTTCCCGGACAGGGGGTACAATGAGCAGTTCTTC. This sequence encodes CASSFPDRGYNEQFF.

This chain joins TRBV28 and TRBJ1-6, with D perhaps TRBD1 (5 bases). Germline CDR1 MDHEN, CDR2 SYDVKM. With 1 base removed from V and 9 bases from J, the gap between germline ends came to 10 bases. The CDR3 totals 14 residues. CDR3 nucleotide sequence: TGTGCCAGCAGTTTATTGGCAGGGCCTTCACCCCTCCACTTT. It is translated as CASSLLAGPSPLHF.

V and J are TRBV28 and TRBJ1-1, with no clear D. Germline V lookup: CDR1 MDHEN, CDR2 SYDVKM. There are 14 residues in the CDR3. V was pared by 1 base and J by 3 bases, with 9 bases between. CDR3 amino acids: CASSLSFRYTEAFF. The CDR3 region has the DNA TGTGCCAGCAGTTTATCATTTCGGTACACTGAAGCTTTCTTT.

Note on this clone: This sample includes further DNA sequences coding for the same CDR3. The chain joins TRBV7-9 to TRBJ2-7; 10 nucleotides match TRBD1. The germline CDR1 and CDR2 sequences are SEHNR and FQNEAQ (reference sequence). The CDR3 spans 15 residues. V lost 5 bases, J lost 0 bases, and 4 bases stayed unmatched. DNA for the CDR3: TGTGCCAGCAGCCTCGGACAGGGGGTCTCCTACGAGCAGTACTTC. Protein sequence: CASSLGQGVSYEQYF.

V gene TRBV11-2 combines with J gene TRBJ2-6; 9 positions agree with TRBD1. The CDR3 has 19 amino acids. The germline CDR1 and CDR2 sequences are SGHAT and FQNNGV. V trimming: 5 bases; J trimming: 4 bases; junction bases outside the gene matches: 15. The CDR3 DNA reads as TGTGCCAGCAGCAGGCTCCGGACAGGGGTAGCGGAAGGGGCCAACGTCCTGACTTTC. It translates to CASSRLRTGVAEGANVLTF.

The DNA of the CDR3 is TGTGCCAGCAGAATTCTAGCGGGAGGGCCGGTTGAGACCCAGTACTTC. Translation gives CASRILAGGPVETQYF. The rearrangement joins TRBV27 to TRBJ2-5; 12 bases align to TRBD2. There are 16 residues in the CDR3. V was clipped by 6 bases and J by 5 bases; unmatched bases: 10. Germline lookup yields CDR1 MNHEY and CDR2 SMNVEV (reference sequence).